These 10 T cell receptor beta chains were all obtained from the same sample, sequenced in a study of cytomegalovirus exposure and HLA in healthy donors. Vbeta (60) and Jbeta (13) primers were used in the PCR. The table came from immunoSEQ multiplex PCR; TCRdb's copy has only in-frame clones and leaves some out. This table has 110,000 to 150,000 clones, 80% appearing once. The sample was PBMCs. All receptors come from a middle-aged man in good health and CMV-seropositive.

The genes are TRBV9 and TRBJ2-5, with 7 bases aligning to TRBD2. The CDR3 is made up of 13 amino acids. CDR1 is SGDLS and CDR2 is YYNGEE in the germline V gene. V lost 8 bases to trimming and J lost 4 bases; unmatched junction nucleotides: 8. CDR3 DNA sequence: TGTGCCAGACGAGGACTAGTTATAGAGACCCAGTACTTC. Amino acid sequence: CARRGLVIETQYF.

The V gene is TRBV14, the J gene TRBJ2-1; 11 positions match TRBD2. J lost 6 bases, V lost 4 bases, and 8 bases had no gene match. The length of the CDR3 is 16 residues. CDR1 is SGHDN and CDR2 is FVKESK in the germline V gene. CDR3: CASSLIAGGPRNEQFF. As DNA, the CDR3 is TGTGCCAGCAGCCTTATAGCGGGAGGGCCCCGCAATGAGCAGTTCTTC.

The chain couples TRBV5-1 to TRBJ1-2; no clear D gene. Trimming left V 4 bases short and J 0 bases short, with 19 bases between. The CDR3 consists of 17 residues. The germline gives CDR1 SGHRS, CDR2 YFSETQ. CDR3 nucleotides: TGCGCCAGCAGCCCGACTCTTGACGGATCGACTAACTATGGCTACACCTTC. It encodes CASSPTLDGSTNYGYTF.

The chain combines TRBV10-3 with TRBJ2-2; D ambiguous. In germline, CDR1 is ENHRY, CDR2 SYGVKD. V gave up 6 bases and J gave up 6 bases, with 14 bases separating them. CDR3 length: 14 residues. CDR3: CAISEREVAGELFF. The CDR3 DNA is TGTGCCATCAGCGAGCGAGAGGTTGCCGGGGAGCTGTTTTTT.

The chain joins TRBV9 to TRBJ2-7; 7 bases align to TRBD1. V lost 0 bases, J lost 5 bases, and 14 bases stayed unmatched. CDR1 SGDLS and CDR2 YYNGEE come from the germline V gene. The CDR3 length is 17 residues. CDR3 region: CASSVGTGLKGTHEQYF. CDR3 nucleotides: TGTGCCAGCAGCGTAGGGACAGGTCTAAAGGGAACGCACGAGCAGTACTTC.

The genes are TRBV4-3 and TRBJ2-4, with D perhaps TRBD2 (6 bases). The ends were cut back, 4 bases at V and 0 bases at J, with 19 bases in the middle. Germline CDR1 LGHNA, CDR2 YSLEER. The CDR3 sequence is 18 residues long. The CDR3 DNA sequence: TGCGCCAGCAGCCGGGCGGGACTCCCCCTAGGAGCCAAAAACATTCAGTACTTC. This gives the protein CASSRAGLPLGAKNIQYF.

The sample holds a few counts of this clone. The rearrangement links TRBV28 to TRBJ2-5, with TRBD1 as a possible D gene (6 bases). The J call could be wrong; TRBJ2-7 is a better fit for the DNA end. This CDR3 is built from 16 residues. Germline V gene data show CDR1 as MDHEN and CDR2 as SYDVKM. This chain's CDR3 is CASSFLPGQGPYEQYF. The CDR3 bases are TGTGCCAGCAGTTTTTTGCCGGGACAAGGCCCCTACGAGCAGTACTTC.

The chain couples TRBV27 to TRBJ1-5; no clear D. This CDR3 has 14 amino acids. CDR1 and CDR2 from the germline V gene are MNHEY and SMNVEV (reference sequence). V was trimmed by 4 bases and J by 0 bases, leaving 7 bases between them. The CDR3 DNA reads TGTGCCAGCAGTTCTACAGATAGCAATCAGCCCCAGCATTTT. Translation: CASSSTDSNQPQHF.

This clone was seen a few times. V gene TRBV11-2 combines with J gene TRBJ1-3; 9 nucleotides match TRBD1. Germline CDR1 is SGHAT and CDR2 is FQNNGV. The CDR3 loop spans 14 amino acids. Trimming took 7 bases from V and 0 from J; bases not matched to a gene: 1. CDR3 residues: CASKTGGSGNTIYF. The CDR3 DNA reads TGTGCCAGCAAGACAGGGGGCTCTGGAAACACCATATATTTT.

The chain has TRBV6-5 and TRBJ1-4; maybe TRBD1 (5 bases). The ends were cut back, 2 bases at V and 3 bases at J, with 7 bases in the middle. This CDR3 region has 14 residues. Per germline, CDR1 MNHEY and CDR2 SVGAGI. Here the CDR3 DNA reads TGTGCCAGCAGTTACGGCAGGGCTAATGAAAAACTGTTTTTT. This codes for CASSYGRANEKLFF.